This T cell receptor (beta chain) was obtained from a study of sequential checkpoint blockade in melanoma. Germline V gives CDR1 MRHNA, CDR2 SNTAGT. After removal of 0 bases from V and 8 bases from J, the junction contained 10 bases not matched to a gene. The CDR3 length is 16 residues. Generated by immunoSEQ multiplex PCR, the TCRdb table keeps only in-frame clones and is missing some. The sample shows around 4,900 clones, around 73% of them seen only once. This clone occurred a few times. The sample's treatment: randomized to nivolumab then ipilimumab (arm A) or the reverse (arm B). This sequence joins TRBV6-4 and TRBJ2-1, with 7 bases matching TRBD2. Sequences were derived from CD8+ T cells sorted from blood (inferred from file names), sampled from a patient given nivolumab and ipilimumab in sequence. The sequence came from a human donor with melanoma. Here the CDR3 reads CASSDSAGVTYDEQFF. CDR3 nucleotides: TGTGCCAGCAGTGACTCGGCGGGAGTGACGTACGATGAGCAGTTCTTC.